This TCR beta chain stems from a study of T cell responses to AZD1222 COVID-19 vaccine. Across the study: Analyses pooled second doses at about 4 or about 12 weeks. Study outcomes and limitations: Seropositivity was recorded at baseline in only a handful of AZD1222 recipients.

Trimming stripped 1 base from V and 6 bases from J, with 9 bases between. The CDR3 totals 14 residues. Germline V gene data show CDR1 as SNHLY and CDR2 as FYNNEI. Sequencing was performed with immunoSEQ multiplex PCR; in TCRdb, only in-frame clones are kept and a portion is missing. The sample consists of some 66,000 clones, over 75% of them appearing once. A note on this clone: Its antigen is undetermined.

This receptor was taken from an adult in good health. The chain recombines TRBV2 with TRBJ2-2, with unresolved D. The sample was peripheral blood, taken on day 0 of AZD1222 vaccination. CDR3 nucleotides: TGTGCCAGCAGTGAAGGGGTCCCTCCCGGGGAGCTGTTTTTT. Translating gives CASSEGVPPGELFF.